What follows are 15 T cell receptor beta chains derived from one specimen sequenced in a study of long-term antiretroviral therapy in people with HIV. Survey-level immunoSEQ v3.0 assays were run. Clones were sequenced by immunoSEQ multiplex PCR, and TCRdb holds only the in-frame ones, with some missing. The sample lists about 15,000 clones, around 88% seen once, with approximately 15% in the top ten. The sequencing used unsorted PBMCs, collected 2.3 to 2.4 years before starting antiretroviral therapy. The receptors here all came from a woman aged 25 to 45 with HIV.

The gene calls are TRBV4-3 and TRBJ1-4, with D possibly being TRBD1 (5 bases). V dropped 1 base and J dropped 4 bases, with 10 bases sitting between them. Germline V gene lookup returns CDR1 LGHNA and CDR2 YSLEER. The CDR3 covers 15 residues. The CDR3 here is CASSQGGVINEKLFF. CDR3 in DNA: TGCGCCAGCAGCCAAGGAGGGGTGATTAATGAAAAACTGTTTTTT.

This clone was counted once. The rearrangement uses TRBV7-9 and TRBJ2-7; D remains ambiguous. CDR3 length: 13 residues. The V and J ends lost 1 base and 5 bases respectively, with 9 bases between them. CDR1 is SEHNR, CDR2 FQNEAQ, per germline (reference sequence). CDR3 sequence: CASSLGLADEQYF. Here the CDR3 DNA reads TGTGCCAGCAGCTTAGGTCTCGCCGACGAGCAGTACTTC.

The chain links TRBV7-2 to TRBJ2-1; 11 bases map to TRBD2. With 1 base clipped from V and 5 bases from J, the junction kept 4 bases outside the gene matches. The V gene's germline CDR1 is SGHTA and CDR2 FQGNSA. This CDR3 is built from 16 residues. The CDR3 coding sequence is TGTGCCAGCAGCTTAGTAGCGGGGGGGCGGAACAATGAGCAGTTCTTC. Its protein product is CASSLVAGGRNNEQFF.

This chain uses TRBV30 with TRBJ2-3, with 16 bases lining up with TRBD2. The CDR3 spans 16 residues. V shed 2 bases and J 6 bases; nucleotides not matched to a gene: 5. CDR1 is GTSNPN and CDR2 is SVGIG in the germline V gene (reference sequence). The CDR3 region is CAWSPGLAGGQDTQYF. The DNA for the CDR3 is TGTGCCTGGAGTCCGGGACTAGCGGGGGGGCAGGATACGCAGTATTTT.

The CDR3 region has the DNA TGTGCCAGTAGTAGCCTCAACAGGGCCGGGGAGCTGTTTTTT. Translated, it gives CASSSLNRAGELFF. The chain employs TRBV19 and TRBJ2-2; maybe TRBD1 (6 bases). CDR1 and CDR2 from the germline V gene are LNHDA and SQIVND (reference sequence). CDR3 size: 14 residues. Trimming left V 4 bases short and J 6 bases short, with 12 bases between.

The chain has TRBV5-5 and TRBJ1-5; D is undetermined. The CDR3 is made up of 15 amino acids. Deletions cut 4 bases from V and 2 bases from J, with 13 bases between. The germline V gene encodes CDR1 SGHKS and CDR2 YYEKEE (reference sequence). The CDR3 here is CASSPGVGGNQPQHF. Here the CDR3 DNA reads TGTGCCAGCAGCCCCGGAGTTGGGGGCAATCAGCCCCAGCATTTT.

The chain employs TRBV5-1 and TRBJ1-3; D is unresolved. V gave up 4 bases and J gave up 0 bases, with 8 bases separating them. Germline CDR1 reads SGHRS; CDR2 reads YFSETQ. The CDR3 has 14 residues. This chain's CDR3 is CASSPNLSGNTIYF. The CDR3, as DNA: TGCGCCAGCAGCCCCAACCTCTCTGGAAACACCATATATTTT.

The V call is TRBV10-2, the J call TRBJ1-4, with unresolved D. Germline CDR1 reads WSHSY; CDR2 reads SAAADI. V shed 0 bases and J shed 5 bases, with 16 bases lying between them. The CDR3 extends over 17 amino acids. The CDR3 sequence is CASSESGSGRSNEKLFF. DNA for the CDR3: TGCGCCAGCAGTGAGTCGGGATCGGGCAGATCGAATGAAAAACTGTTTTTT.

This clone was seen a handful of times. V gene TRBV13 combines with J gene TRBJ2-7; 8 nucleotides agree with TRBD1. Germline V gene sequence: CDR1 PRHDT, CDR2 FYEKMQ (reference sequence). The CDR3 loop spans 16 amino acids. The J segment lost 1 base and the V segment lost 3 bases, leaving 8 bases of the junction unmatched. The CDR3, as DNA: TGTGCCAGCAGCTTCCGCCGACAGGGGACGTCCTACGAGCAGTACTTC. This translates into CASSFRRQGTSYEQYF.

This clone has more than one count but fewer than ten. The CDR3 spells CAISNSNYGYTF. CDR3 nucleotide sequence: TGTGCCATCAGTAACAGTAACTATGGCTACACCTTC. The genes are TRBV10-3 and TRBJ1-2; D is unresolved. Deletions cut 5 bases from V and 1 base from J, with 5 bases between. The CDR3 length is 12 residues. Germline loops: CDR1 ENHRY, CDR2 SYGVKD.

This rearrangement joins TRBV6-5 to TRBJ2-2; D unclear. The CDR3 is 13 amino acids. V was clipped by 8 bases and J by 0 bases, with 7 bases between them. Germline-derived CDR1 and CDR2 are MNHEY and SVGAGI. CDR3 bases: TGTGCCAGCGTCAAAACGAACACCGGGGAGCTGTTTTTT. Its translation is CASVKTNTGELFF.

V and J are TRBV7-2 and TRBJ1-5; no reliable D call. Germline-derived CDR1 and CDR2 are SGHTA and FQGNSA. CDR3 length equals 13 residues. The V gene lost 3 bases and the J gene lost 5 bases, with 8 bases spanning the gap. DNA of the CDR3: TGTGCCAGCAGCTTTAAAGGTGATCAGCCCCAGCATTTT. Its translation is CASSFKGDQPQHF.

V usage is TRBV10-3 and J usage is TRBJ2-2, with TRBD2 matching 10 bases. Germline-derived CDR1 and CDR2 are ENHRY and SYGVKD. Unmatched junction bases numbered 5, after V lost 2 bases and J lost 2 bases. This CDR3 has 17 amino acids. CDR3 region: CAISEILAGENTGELFF. The DNA of the CDR3 is TGTGCCATCAGTGAGATCCTAGCGGGGGAAAACACCGGGGAGCTGTTTTTT.

The chain links TRBV2 to TRBJ1-5; TRBD1 is a possible D gene (6 bases). This CDR3 has 13 residues. Trimming took 6 bases from V and 5 from J, leaving 11 bases between them. Germline assignment: CDR1 SNHLY and CDR2 FYNNEI. In nucleotides, the CDR3 is TGTGCCAGCAGGGGACACCCGGATCAGCCCCAGCATTTT. Residues: CASRGHPDQPQHF.

The CDR3 is CASSLAGIIGYGYTF. The CDR3 nucleotides read TGTGCCAGCAGCTTGGCCGGGATTATTGGTTATGGCTACACCTTC. This chain joins TRBV7-9 and TRBJ1-2; no clear D gene. The CDR3 extends over 15 amino acids. V was shortened by 3 bases and J by 5 bases, with 16 bases between the two germline ends. CDR1 and CDR2 (germline): SEHNR, FQNEAQ (reference sequence).